These 8 T cell receptor beta chains were sequenced from one sample in a study of T cells after yellow fever vaccination. TCRdb ran MiXCR on the 5' RACE reads and lists one entry per CDR3 protein. The sample carries 250,000 to 350,000 distinct CDR3 sequences, 8.7% recorded once. Sequencing used CD4+ T cells sorted from PBMCs, obtained 5 days after the yellow fever booster vaccination. These receptors came from a young man who received the YFV17D yellow fever vaccine.

This clonotype was observed a few times. The rearrangement links TRBV20-1 to TRBJ2-3; D gene uncertain. The length of the CDR3 is 13 residues. Trimming pared 0 bases from V and 0 bases from J, leaving 4 bases between. Germline V CDR1 and CDR2: DFQATT, SNEGSKA (reference sequence). The CDR3 is CSARETSTDTQYF. In DNA form, the CDR3 reads TGCAGTGCTAGAGAAACTAGCACAGATACGCAGTATTTT.

In its sample, this clonotype was seen a few times. The chain uses TRBV5-1 and TRBJ2-5, with D perhaps being TRBD1 or TRBD2 (6 bases each). Germline CDR1 is SGHRS and CDR2 is YFSETQ. The CDR3 is 15 amino acids. Deletions cut 4 bases from V and 5 bases from J, with 18 bases between. The CDR3 bases are TGCGCCAGCAGCACCGGACAGAGCCGGGAGGAGACCCAGTACTTC. Protein sequence: CASSTGQSREETQYF. Full variable domain (rest looked up from reference TRBV5-1 and TRBJ2-5): KAGVTQTPRYLIKTRGQQVTLSCSPISGHRSVSWYQQTPGQGLQFLFEYFSETQRNKGNFPGRFSGRQFSNSRSEMNVSTLELGDSALYLCASSTGQSREETQYFGPGTRLLVL.

The V and J genes are TRBV19 and TRBJ1-2, with 9 bases lining up with TRBD1. V dropped 4 bases and J dropped 3; count of bases not matched to a gene: 6. The CDR3 is 15 residues long. From germline, CDR1 is LNHDA and CDR2 SQIVND (reference sequence). The CDR3 here is CASSTTGQGYYGYTF. The CDR3 DNA sequence: TGTGCCAGTAGTACTACCGGACAGGGGTACTATGGCTACACCTTC.

The chain combines TRBV7-9 with TRBJ2-3, with D unclear. Germline CDR1 SEHNR, CDR2 FQNEAQ (reference sequence). The length of the CDR3 is 15 residues. The V end was cut by 3 bases, the J end by 2 bases, with 12 bases between. CDR3 region: CASSLAGPNTDTQYF. The CDR3 DNA reads TGTGCCAGCAGCTTGGCCGGCCCCAACACAGATACGCAGTATTTT.

This clonotype was seen ten or more times. V gene TRBV27 combines with J gene TRBJ1-2, with D unresolved. The V end lost 4 bases, the J end lost 7 bases, and 7 bases lay between the germline ends. The CDR3 is made up of 11 amino acids. From germline, CDR1 is MNHEY and CDR2 SMNVEV (reference sequence). The CDR3 DNA reads TGTGCCAGCAGTTCAGGTGTTGGCTACACCTTC. This codes for CASSSGVGYTF.

The CDR3 loop is CASSYPDRGYEETQYF. The CDR3 DNA is TGTGCCAGCAGTTACCCGGACAGGGGGTATGAAGAGACCCAGTACTTC. The V call is TRBV6-2 or TRBV6-3, the J call TRBJ2-5; TRBD1 matches 10 bases. Germline V gene sequence: CDR1 MNHEY, CDR2 SVGEGT. The CDR3 runs 16 residues. V was clipped by 2 bases and J by 3 bases; unmatched bases: 6.

A remark on this clonotype: A clone one base away is much larger, so this may be a read error. The genes are TRBV4-2 and TRBJ2-5; 10 bases fit TRBD2. Germline CDR1 and CDR2: LGHNA and YNFKEQ. The CDR3 covers 16 residues. The chain's CDR3 is CASSQDWTSGQETHYF. CDR3 nucleotides: TGTGCCAGCAGCCAAGACTGGACTAGCGGACAAGAGACCCACTACTTC.

This clonotype has just a few counts. J is TRBJ1-4 and V is TRBV9; maybe TRBD1 (5 bases). The CDR3 length is 15 residues. Trimming took off 0 bases at V and 8 bases at J, with 14 bases between the two ends. The germline V gene encodes CDR1 SGDLS and CDR2 YYNGEE. Here the CDR3 reads CASSVAPGRGEKLFF. The CDR3 DNA reads as TGTGCCAGCAGCGTAGCGCCAGGGCGTGGCGAAAAACTGTTTTTT.